The source of this T cell receptor beta chain is a study of metastatic and nonmetastatic thyroid tumors. All patients were treatment-naive before thyroid surgery. TCRdb ran MiXCR on the PCR reads. This table has 20,000 to 25,000 clones, roughly 12% appearing once. This clone was counted ten times or more. This receptor was identified in a female donor with papillary thyroid cancer or a benign thyroid nodule (not recorded which). Some clones in this sample may be carry-over from other donors' samples. Sample: blood.

CDR3 nucleotides: TGCAGTGCTAAAGGGTTATGGGAGACCCAGTACTTC. This codes for CSAKGLWETQYF. This chain connects TRBV20-1 to TRBJ2-5; D is undetermined. Germline assignment: CDR1 DFQATT and CDR2 SNEGSKA (reference sequence). The CDR3 loop spans 12 amino acids. The germline V and J ends were trimmed by 4 bases and 5 bases, with 11 bases remaining between them.